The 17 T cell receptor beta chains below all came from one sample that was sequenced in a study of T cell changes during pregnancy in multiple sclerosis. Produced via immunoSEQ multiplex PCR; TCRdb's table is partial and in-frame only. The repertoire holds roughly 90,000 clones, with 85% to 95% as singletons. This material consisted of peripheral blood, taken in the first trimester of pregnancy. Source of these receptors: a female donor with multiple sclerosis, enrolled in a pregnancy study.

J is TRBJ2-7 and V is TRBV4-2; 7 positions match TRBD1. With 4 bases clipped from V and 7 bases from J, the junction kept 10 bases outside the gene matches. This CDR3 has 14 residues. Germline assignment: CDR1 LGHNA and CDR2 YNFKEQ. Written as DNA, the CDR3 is TGTGCCAGCAGCCCCGGGACAGCCCTCGTTGAGCAGTACTTC. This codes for CASSPGTALVEQYF.

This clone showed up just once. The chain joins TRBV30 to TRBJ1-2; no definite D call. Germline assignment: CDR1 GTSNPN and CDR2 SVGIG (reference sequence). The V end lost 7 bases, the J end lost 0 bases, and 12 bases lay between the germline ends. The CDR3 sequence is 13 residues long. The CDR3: CASTVNSNYGYTF. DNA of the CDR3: TGTGCCTCAACAGTTAACTCTAACTATGGCTACACCTTC.

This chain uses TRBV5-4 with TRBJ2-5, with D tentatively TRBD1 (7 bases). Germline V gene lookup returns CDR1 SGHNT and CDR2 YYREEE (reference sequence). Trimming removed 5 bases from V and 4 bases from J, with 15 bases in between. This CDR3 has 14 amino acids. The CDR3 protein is CASRNNRGGETQYF. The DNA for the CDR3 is TGTGCCAGCAGAAATAACAGGGGAGGAGAGACCCAGTACTTC.

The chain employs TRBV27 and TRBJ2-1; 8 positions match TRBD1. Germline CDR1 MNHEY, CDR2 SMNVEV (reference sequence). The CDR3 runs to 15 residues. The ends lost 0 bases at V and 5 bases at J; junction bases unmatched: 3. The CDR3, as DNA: TGTGCCAGCAGTTTATCGGGGACAGGTAACAATGAGCAGTTCTTC. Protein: CASSLSGTGNNEQFF.

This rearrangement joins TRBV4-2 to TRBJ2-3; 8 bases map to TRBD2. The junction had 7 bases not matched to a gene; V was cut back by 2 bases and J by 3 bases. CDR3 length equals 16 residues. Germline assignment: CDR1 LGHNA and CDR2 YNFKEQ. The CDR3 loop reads CASSQYGGAWTDTQYF. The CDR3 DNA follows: TGTGCCAGCAGCCAATACGGGGGGGCCTGGACAGATACGCAGTATTTT.

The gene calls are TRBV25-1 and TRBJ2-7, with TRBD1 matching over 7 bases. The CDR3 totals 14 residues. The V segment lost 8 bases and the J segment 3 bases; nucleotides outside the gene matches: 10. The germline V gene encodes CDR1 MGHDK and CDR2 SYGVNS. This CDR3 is CASEPMTGYYEQYF. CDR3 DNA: TGTGCCAGCGAGCCCATGACAGGGTACTACGAGCAGTACTTC.

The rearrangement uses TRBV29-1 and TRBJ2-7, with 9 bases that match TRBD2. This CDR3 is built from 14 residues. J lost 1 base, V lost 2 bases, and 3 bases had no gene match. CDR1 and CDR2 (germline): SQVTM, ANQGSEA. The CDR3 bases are TGCAGCGTTGAAAGCGGGGGGCCGTCCTACGAGCAGTACTTC. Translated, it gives CSVESGGPSYEQYF.

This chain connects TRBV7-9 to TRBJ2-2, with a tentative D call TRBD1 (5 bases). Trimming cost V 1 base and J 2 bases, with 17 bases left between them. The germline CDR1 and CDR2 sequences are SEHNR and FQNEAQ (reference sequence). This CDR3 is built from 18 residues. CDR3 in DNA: TGTGCCAGCAGCTTAGTGCTGGGGCAGGCTAGAAACACCGGGGAGCTGTTTTTT. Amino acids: CASSLVLGQARNTGELFF.

The CDR3 DNA follows: TGTGCCAGCAGCGGGAACAGGGCTCTGGGCTACGAGCAGTACTTC. Amino acids: CASSGNRALGYEQYF. The V and J genes are TRBV5-5 and TRBJ2-7, with D possibly TRBD1 on 6 matching bases. The V end lost 4 bases, the J end lost 3 bases, and 17 bases lay between the germline ends. Germline CDR1 reads SGHKS; CDR2 reads YYEKEE (reference sequence). The CDR3 sequence is 15 residues long.

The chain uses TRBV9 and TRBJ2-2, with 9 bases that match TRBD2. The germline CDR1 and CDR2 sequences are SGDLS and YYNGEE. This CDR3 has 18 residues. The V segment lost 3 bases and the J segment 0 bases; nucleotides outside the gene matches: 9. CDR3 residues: CASSGRGSGGPNTGELFF. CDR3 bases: TGTGCCAGCAGCGGCAGAGGGAGCGGGGGGCCGAACACCGGGGAGCTGTTTTTT.

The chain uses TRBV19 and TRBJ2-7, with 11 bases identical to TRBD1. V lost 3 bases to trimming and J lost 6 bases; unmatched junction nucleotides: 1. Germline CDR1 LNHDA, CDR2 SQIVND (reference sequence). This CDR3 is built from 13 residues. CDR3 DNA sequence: TGTGCCAGTAGTATTGGGACAGGGGGCGAGCAGTACTTC. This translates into CASSIGTGGEQYF.

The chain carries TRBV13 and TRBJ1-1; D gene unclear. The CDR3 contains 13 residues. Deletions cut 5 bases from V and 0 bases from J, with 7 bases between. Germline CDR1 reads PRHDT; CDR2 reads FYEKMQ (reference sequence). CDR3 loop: CASSPNLNTEAFF. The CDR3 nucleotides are TGTGCCAGCAGCCCGAACTTGAACACTGAAGCTTTCTTT.

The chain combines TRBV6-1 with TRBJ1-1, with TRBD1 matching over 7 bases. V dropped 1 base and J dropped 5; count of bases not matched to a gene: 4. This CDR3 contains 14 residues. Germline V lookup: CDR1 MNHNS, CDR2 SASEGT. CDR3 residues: CASSEETGRTEAFF. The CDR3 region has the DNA TGTGCCAGCAGTGAAGAGACAGGGAGGACTGAAGCTTTCTTT.

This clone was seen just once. This CDR3 is CASSFTSGAGTQYF. The CDR3 DNA is TGTGCCAGCAGTTTCACTAGCGGGGCTGGGACCCAGTACTTC. The chain recombines TRBV27 with TRBJ2-5; 10 bases agree with TRBD2. Germline CDR1 reads MNHEY; CDR2 reads SMNVEV (reference sequence). There are 14 residues in the CDR3. Trimming cost V 3 bases and J 7 bases; bases outside gene matches: 5.

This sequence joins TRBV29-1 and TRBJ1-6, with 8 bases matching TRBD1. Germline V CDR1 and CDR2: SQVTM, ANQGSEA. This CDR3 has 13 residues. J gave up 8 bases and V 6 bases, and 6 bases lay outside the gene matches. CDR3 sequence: CSVAPDRDSPLHF. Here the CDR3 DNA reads TGCAGCGTGGCCCCGGACAGGGATTCACCCCTCCACTTT.

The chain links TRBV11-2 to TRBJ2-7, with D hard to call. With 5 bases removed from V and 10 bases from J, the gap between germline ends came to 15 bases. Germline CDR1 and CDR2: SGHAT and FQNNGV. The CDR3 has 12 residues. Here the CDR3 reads CASSPLQGEQYF. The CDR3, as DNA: TGTGCCAGCAGCCCACTACAAGGAGAACAGTACTTC.

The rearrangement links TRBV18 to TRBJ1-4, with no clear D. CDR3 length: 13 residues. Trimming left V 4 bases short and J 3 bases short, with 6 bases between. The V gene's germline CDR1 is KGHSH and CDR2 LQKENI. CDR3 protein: CASSRAPNEKLFF. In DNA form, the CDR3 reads TGTGCCAGCTCACGGGCCCCTAATGAAAAACTGTTTTTT.